This passage covers 13 T cell receptor beta chains from one sample sequenced in a study of blood T cell repertoires in COVID-19. Sequencing used immunoSEQ multiplex PCR; TCRdb keeps in-frame clones, though not all of them. The data contain around 240,000 clones, approximately 80% of them singletons. The sequenced sample consisted of peripheral blood. The receptor set was obtained from a woman between 40 and 50 years old who had recovered from COVID-19.

This clone was seen once. The chain links TRBV7-9 to TRBJ2-5, with a tentative D call TRBD2 (7 bases). The germline V and J ends were trimmed by 7 bases and 4 bases, with 16 bases remaining between them. There are 14 residues in the CDR3. The V gene's germline CDR1 is SEHNR and CDR2 FQNEAQ (reference sequence). CDR3 DNA sequence: TGTGCCAGCACCCCCACCGGGGGGCCAGAGACCCAGTACTTC. Protein sequence: CASTPTGGPETQYF.

The chain joins TRBV7-3 to TRBJ2-2; 14 positions match TRBD2. The germline gives CDR1 SGHTA, CDR2 FQGTGA. The CDR3 spans 18 residues. V lost 4 bases, J lost 5 bases, and 9 bases stayed unmatched. CDR3 in DNA: TGTGCCAGCAGCTCGAAAGGGACTAGCGGGGGCCCTACCGGGGAGCTGTTTTTT. It yields the protein CASSSKGTSGGPTGELFF.

This chain links TRBV9 with TRBJ2-7, with 10 bases lining up with TRBD2. The germline gives CDR1 SGDLS, CDR2 YYNGEE. Trimming at V came to 0 bases and at J to 6 bases, leaving 12 bases not matched to a gene. The CDR3 is made up of 17 amino acids. CDR3: CASSVEGKRGGLGEQYF. The CDR3 nucleotides are TGTGCCAGCAGCGTAGAGGGGAAGCGGGGGGGCCTGGGCGAGCAGTACTTC.

V usage is TRBV18 and J usage is TRBJ2-3, with 7 nucleotides matching TRBD1. Germline V gives CDR1 KGHSH, CDR2 LQKENI. The V segment lost 5 bases and the J segment 2 bases; nucleotides outside the gene matches: 7. The CDR3 has 15 amino acids. DNA of the CDR3: TGTGCCAGCTCAAACACTGGGACAGACACAGATACGCAGTATTTT. The encoded protein is CASSNTGTDTDTQYF.

V and J are TRBV5-1 and TRBJ1-3; D unclear. The CDR3 runs 14 residues. V lost 4 bases and J 0 bases, leaving 8 bases between the germline ends. Germline CDR1 SGHRS, CDR2 YFSETQ. Here the CDR3 DNA reads TGCGCCAGCAGCCCACTTCTCTCTGGAAACACCATATATTTT. It codes for CASSPLLSGNTIYF.

J is TRBJ1-1 and V is TRBV14; TRBD1 might be the D (5 bases). Trimming removed 1 base from V and 5 bases from J, with 8 bases in between. Germline V CDR1 and CDR2: SGHDN, FVKESK. The length of the CDR3 is 13 residues. CDR3 sequence: CASSQVRVTEAFF. In DNA, the CDR3 is TGTGCCAGCAGCCAAGTCAGGGTGACTGAAGCTTTCTTT.

V usage is TRBV19 and J usage is TRBJ1-1, with 7 nucleotides matching TRBD1. This CDR3 has 14 amino acids. V shed 6 bases, J shed 2 bases, and the junction held 6 bases outside the gene matches. Per germline, CDR1 LNHDA and CDR2 SQIVND (reference sequence). This CDR3 is CASSQQGLNTEAFF. The CDR3 DNA is TGTGCCAGTAGCCAACAGGGGCTTAACACTGAAGCTTTCTTT.

The genes are TRBV6-5 and TRBJ2-1; D is uncertain. V was clipped by 7 bases and J by 9 bases, with 22 bases between them. From germline, CDR1 is MNHEY and CDR2 SVGAGI. The CDR3 contains 15 residues. DNA for the CDR3: TGTGCCAGCACCAGGTCGGCAGTGAATCTTCCTGAGCAGTTCTTC. Amino acids: CASTRSAVNLPEQFF.

This clone was seen a single time. This chain uses TRBV20-1 with TRBJ2-5, with D unresolved. Trimming cost V 3 bases and J 4 bases, with 6 bases left between them. Germline values: CDR1 DFQATT, CDR2 SNEGSKA (reference sequence). The CDR3 is made up of 11 amino acids. CDR3 nucleotide sequence: TGCAGTGCTAGCAGGCTAGAGACCCAGTACTTC. Protein product: CSASRLETQYF.

With regard to this clone: This sample also contains other DNA sequences that code for the same CDR3. The CDR3 DNA is TGTGCCAGCAGTCTCACAGGGGACCAGCCCCAGCATTTT. Translated: CASSLTGDQPQHF. This chain joins TRBV12-3 or TRBV12-4 and TRBJ1-5; 7 positions match TRBD1. J lost 7 bases, V lost 5 bases, and 5 bases had no gene match. The CDR3 contains 13 residues.

J is TRBJ1-2 and V is TRBV5-6; unclear D gene. The germline CDR1 and CDR2 sequences are SGHDT and YYEEEE. V was cut by 4 bases and J by 3 bases, with 10 bases left in between. The CDR3 extends over 13 amino acids. For the CDR3, the DNA is TGTGCCAGCAGCCCCACACGATACTATGGCTACACCTTC. This gives the protein CASSPTRYYGYTF.

This chain uses TRBV2 with TRBJ2-5, with 11 bases that match TRBD1. The CDR3 is 15 amino acids. V lost 8 bases and J lost 6; bases outside the gene matches: 11. Germline values: CDR1 SNHLY, CDR2 FYNNEI. The CDR3 coding sequence is TGTGCCAGCGATAGCATCGGACAGGGGGCTCAGACCCAGTACTTC. Protein product: CASDSIGQGAQTQYF.

The gene calls are TRBV7-2 and TRBJ2-5, with 7 bases aligning to TRBD2. This CDR3 has 15 amino acids. V lost 5 bases to trimming and J lost 12 bases; unmatched junction nucleotides: 18. Germline assignment: CDR1 SGHTA and CDR2 FQGNSA. This chain's CDR3 is CASSPGGSNRVGKYF. The CDR3, as DNA: TGTGCCAGCAGCCCCGGGGGGTCGAATCGGGTTGGCAAGTACTTC.